This T cell receptor beta chain derives from a study of CD8+ T cells in alopecia areata listed by TCRdb under 2018. Looking at the study overall: The treated patients took part in an open-label pilot trial in which moderate-to-severe alopecia areata was treated with oral tofacitinib at 5 to 10 mg twice daily. Patients stayed on tofacitinib for 6 to 18 months and then had 6 months of follow-up off drug so that delayed response and recurrence could be assessed. For the treated patients, the SALT score, which quantifies what percentage of scalp surface area is affected, served as the measure of disease severity. The study used high-throughput TCRbeta sequencing to examine T cell clonal expansion in alopecia areata, in both the C3H/HeJ mouse model and human patients. Scalp tissue and sorted CD4+ and CD8+ peripheral blood T cells from patchy and totalis/universalis alopecia areata patients and from healthy controls were covered by human TCRbeta sequencing. Biopsies were taken from tofacitinib-treated patients at baseline and at 4 and 24 weeks of treatment, and a later scalp biopsy was taken in several of the tofacitinib-treated patients. Clonality in the scalp was compared among normal scalp (n=4), patchy alopecia areata scalp (n=8), and alopecia totalis/universalis scalp (n=8). RNA came from the PAXgene miRNA kit for fixed scalp, the miRNeasy kit for PBMCs, and the RNeasy kit for mouse skin. TCRbeta CDR3 regions were amplified by immunoSEQ multiplex PCR using 35 Vbeta forward and 13 Jbeta reverse primers. Overall study outcomes, separate from this receptor: TCR sequences shared between patients were less clear than in mice, possibly partly because of HLA diversity in the patient population. Tofacitinib significantly decreased scalp clonality and the number of expanded CD8+ clones among the top 100 scalp clones. Higher clonality and more expanded CD8+ clones were observed in lesional scalp than in normal scalp, particularly in alopecia totalis/universalis, a finding suggestive of antigenic drive. Many expanded lesional clones persisted in scalp and blood during tofacitinib treatment, which may partly explain relapse after stopping treatment. Because the treated cohort was small and included a single nonresponder, larger studies are needed to assess links between baseline CD8+ expansion and response. Resident alphabeta T cells in normal human skin are also sequenced, complicating scalp TCR repertoire analysis, unlike mouse skin dominated by gammadelta T cells.

V is trimmed back by 5 bases and J by 10 bases, and the junction contains 4 bases that no gene match accounts for. CDR1 PRHDT and CDR2 FYEKMQ were looked up in the germline V gene (reference sequence). From the cysteine up to the phenylalanine, the CDR3 has a length of 12 residues. Only the CDR3 region is kept as DNA, spanning 36 bases read in frame from base 1. The intended sense of this specimen's time point label: 4 weeks on oral tofacitinib. What the treatment or condition label conveys for this sample: oral pan-JAK inhibitor, 5-10 mg twice daily. From alopecia areata patients, peripheral blood was collected along with lesional scalp punch biopsies. PBMCs were separated by density centrifugation and stained for CD3, CD4 and CD8, after which CD4+ and CD8+ T cells were sorted on a FACSAria. Receptor libraries were prepared by the immunoSEQ multiplex PCR assay. For TCR sequencing, RNA was extracted from every sample and reverse transcribed into cDNA to serve as template. First-strand cDNA was synthesized using SuperScript III with a 2:1 mix of oligo-dT and random hexamers. Amplification bias was assessed with a synthetic immune receptor repertoire, and residual bias was removed computationally. The authors' pipeline ran thus. Raw reads were preprocessed to remove errors, and CDR3 was defined according to IMGT conventions as the region from the conserved cysteine to phenylalanine. Clonality was calculated as 1 minus Shannon entropy normalized by log2 of the number of productive unique TCRs. Scalp TCRbeta sequences were cross-referenced with sorted blood CD4 and CD8 repertoires so that the CD4 or CD8 identity of scalp clones could be inferred. TCRdb took this table from immuneACCESS and kept in-frame rearrangements with V and J called. Such tables lack part of the clones; where checked against another copy, unresolved V genes explain under half of the gap, and the rest is unexplained. V, J and clone size are taken as reported in that table, and D and trimming were inferred from the DNA itself. The sample data list about 140,000 clones, and about 88% of these were observed just once. The ten largest make up about 13% of the sample.

Turning to this clone: What antigen it recognizes has not been identified. Base-call qualities are not available, and no considerably larger clone is one nucleotide away.

This specimen was CD8+ T cells sorted from blood, taken at week 4, from a patient treated with tofacitinib. The TCR originated in a human donor with alopecia areata. The rearranged chain carries TRBV13 and TRBJ2-1; 8 bases in between match TRBD2. The CDR3 amino acid sequence is: CASSLGLAEQFF. The nucleotides are TGTGCCAGCAGCCTCGGACTAGCCGAGCAGTTCTTC. The entire variable domain, with the stretches around the CDR3 drawn from the reference TRBV13 and TRBJ2-1 proteins, is AAGVIQSPRHLIKEKRETATLKCYPIPRHDTVYWYQQGPGQDPQFLISFYEKMQSDKGSIPDRFSAQQFSDYHSELNMSSLELGDSALYFCASSLGLAEQFFGPGTRLTVL.